This TCR beta chain was obtained from a study of memory CD4+ T cells and cytomegalovirus serostatus. Points from the study as a whole: CD4+ memory repertoires contained about 40% of the roughly 150 reported CMV TCRbeta sequences.

Single viable CD3+CD4+CD8-CD45RO+ cells were sorted as the memory CD4+ T cells. Serum IgG to CMV pp150, pp28, p38 and p52 defined serostatus. The CDR3 extends over 17 amino acids. CDR1 and CDR2 (germline): SNHLY, FYNNEI. V trimming: 2 bases; J trimming: 5 bases; junction bases outside the gene matches: 10. Only one count was recorded for this clone. Its antigen is undetermined. Profiled with immunoSEQ multiplex PCR; TCRdb holds only in-frame clones, not every one. This table holds some 48,000 clones, roughly 80% found once. The sample taken for sequencing was memory CD4+ T cells from blood. The TCR originated in an adult in good health and CMV-seronegative. The chain couples TRBV2 to TRBJ2-7; TRBD2 agrees at 12 bases. The CDR3 coding sequence is TGTGCCAGCAGTGAACTCGGACTAGCGGGGCCGGGCAACGAGCAGTACTTC. It codes for CASSELGLAGPGNEQYF.